A selection of T cell receptor beta chains follows, all from one sample in a study of T cell repertoires in aging, cancer and after chemotherapy. Via MiXCR, TCRdb re-called the multiplex PCR reads, giving one row per CDR3 protein. The sample lists some 11,000 distinct CDR3 sequences; 35% to 50% were seen once. Specimen: blood. These receptors came from a human donor in good health. CDR3s include the opening cysteine and the closing phenylalanine or tryptophan. The D gene is left open where the match is weak.

D: .; V: TRBV27; CDR3: CASSSPGTLSPFGYTF
D: TRBD1; V: TRBV6-1; CDR3: CASSYRGEQYF
D: TRBD1; V: TRBV29-1; CDR3: CSVGTGHNTGELFF
D: .; V: TRBV20-1; CDR3: CSAHLGDSNQPQHF
D: TRBD1; V: TRBV20-1; CDR3: CSADPGTGGNQPQHF
D: .; V: TRBV28; CDR3: CASSLIKSGQHF
D: .; V: TRBV19; CDR3: CASSIGGTQYF
D: TRBD1; V: TRBV28; CDR3: CASRKQGGRYEQYF
D: TRBD1; V: TRBV6-5; CDR3: CASRGLPGQGRTGELFF
D: .; V: TRBV30; CDR3: CAWSGGRQETQYF
D: .; V: TRBV30; CDR3: CAWSGLHNEQFF
D: .; V: TRBV19; CDR3: CASSSQANTGELFF
D: .; V: TRBV27; CDR3: CASSLLSGSTDTQYF
D: .; V: TRBV27; CDR3: CASTGLGNEQFF
D: TRBD2; V: TRBV6-1; CDR3: CASSLGAGGRTDTQYF
D: .; V: TRBV6-1; CDR3: CASSHRDGSYNEQFF